The next 10 T cell receptor beta chains were all read from a single sample in a study of regulatory T cells in long-lasting Graves disease. iRepertoire HTBI primers and Arm-PCR of CDR3 regions built TCR beta libraries. MiXCR, applied by TCRdb to the multiplex PCR reads, yields one record per CDR3 protein. The sample comprises about 460,000 distinct CDR3 sequences, about 14% of which are singletons, and approximately 17% rests with the top ten. Time point defined: newly diagnosed GD, antithyroid drugs for less than 3 months. Generation of the TCR library employed RNA extracted from PBMCs. The data also belong to a second study, concerning T cells in Graves' hyperthyroidism and ophthalmopathy.

Material: peripheral blood mononuclear cells (PBMCs), obtained at new diagnosis, from a patient treated with antithyroid drugs. The receptors come from a woman in her fifties or sixties with Graves disease.

This clonotype was detected ten times or more. This chain joins TRBV28 and TRBJ2-7; perhaps TRBD1 as D (6 bases). With 7 bases removed from V and 9 bases from J, the gap between germline ends came to 19 bases. The CDR3 contains 13 residues. The germline CDR1 and CDR2 sequences are MDHEN and SYDVKM. CDR3 DNA sequence: TGTGCCAGCAATACCGGGCAGGGGCTGGGGCAGTACTTC. Translated: CASNTGQGLGQYF.

In regard to this clonotype: This sequence may be a read error, since a much larger clone differs from it by one base. The J gene is TRBJ2-1, the V gene TRBV6-1; 11 nucleotides match TRBD2. Germline V gene lookup returns CDR1 MNHNS and CDR2 SASEGT. The CDR3 loop spans 14 amino acids. CDR3 residues: CASSPGLAAYEQLF. CDR3 DNA sequence: TGTGCCAGCAGTCCGGGACTAGCGGCGTATGAGCAGCTCTTC.

To note about this clonotype: This sequence may be a read error, since a much larger clone differs from it by one base. The V and J genes are TRBV27 and TRBJ2-2, with TRBD2 identical over 11 bases. V lost 8 bases to trimming and J lost 3 bases; unmatched junction nucleotides: 5. CDR1 is MNHEY, CDR2 SMNVEV, per germline (reference sequence). The CDR3 contains 15 residues. The CDR3 sequence: CASELAGDYTGELFF. The CDR3 DNA reads TGTGCCAGCGAACTAGCGGGAGACTACACCGGGGAGCTGTTTTTT.

The chain couples TRBV20-1 to TRBJ2-7; TRBD1 matches 8 bases. The V gene end was trimmed by 5 bases and the J gene end by 3 bases; junction bases not matched to a gene: 6. This CDR3 contains 13 residues. CDR1 is DFQATT and CDR2 is SNEGSKA in the germline V gene (reference sequence). The CDR3: CSARPGQDYEQYF. The CDR3 DNA follows: TGCAGTGCTCGGCCGGGACAGGACTACGAGCAGTACTTC.

This clonotype was seen a single time. The gene calls are TRBV19 and TRBJ1-1; TRBD1 might be the D (6 bases). This CDR3 region has 14 residues. Germline values: CDR1 LNHDA, CDR2 SQIVND (reference sequence). The ends were cut back, 4 bases at V and 2 bases at J, with 11 bases in the middle. The CDR3 nucleotides read TGTGCCAGTAGTACCCAACAGGGAAACACTGAAGCTTTCTTT. It translates to CASSTQQGNTEAFF.

The chain carries TRBV28 and TRBJ2-5, with TRBD2 matching 12 bases. The CDR3 covers 15 residues. Germline loops: CDR1 MDHEN, CDR2 SYDVKM. With 3 bases clipped from V and 5 bases from J, the junction kept 4 bases outside the gene matches. The DNA of the CDR3 is TGTGCCAGCAGTTTCGGGACTAGCGGGCGGGAGACCCAGTACTTC. Its protein is CASSFGTSGRETQYF.

The gene calls are TRBV19 and TRBJ2-6; D is unresolved. The CDR3 consists of 16 residues. V was clipped by 0 bases and J by 0 bases, with 6 bases between them. The germline CDR1 and CDR2 sequences are LNHDA and SQIVND (reference sequence). CDR3 amino acids: CASSIDASSGANVLTF. The CDR3 DNA follows: TGTGCCAGTAGTATAGACGCGTCCTCTGGGGCCAACGTCCTGACTTTC.

In this sample, this clonotype turned up a few times. The chain links TRBV5-6 to TRBJ2-2; the match to TRBD2 covers 9 bases. V shed 1 base, J shed 4 bases, and the junction held 5 bases outside the gene matches. Germline V gene data show CDR1 as SGHDT and CDR2 as YYEEEE. The CDR3 has 16 residues. The DNA of the CDR3 is TGTGCCAGCAGCTTGATTAGACTAGCGGTCACCGGGGAGCTGTTTTTT. This translates into CASSLIRLAVTGELFF.

In its sample, this clonotype was seen a few times. The chain couples TRBV4-1 to TRBJ2-7; D is possibly TRBD2 (5 bases). Germline lookup yields CDR1 MGHRA and CDR2 YSYEKL. This CDR3 region has 14 residues. Trimming stripped 3 bases from V and 2 bases from J, with 11 bases between. CDR3 nucleotide sequence: TGCGCCAGCAGCCACCAGGACTTAACCTACGAGCAGTACTTC. Protein: CASSHQDLTYEQYF.

This clonotype was detected a few times. The gene calls are TRBV19 and TRBJ2-7, with D perhaps TRBD1 (6 bases). From germline, CDR1 is LNHDA and CDR2 SQIVND (reference sequence). V gave up 5 bases and J gave up 5 bases, with 13 bases separating them. This CDR3 has 13 amino acids. The CDR3 bases are TGTGCCAGTAGTGACAGGCCTCGGGACGAGCAGTACTTC. Protein: CASSDRPRDEQYF.